This entry features one TCR beta chain sequence. The antigen is unknown. The CDR3 is 14 amino acids. V lost 4 bases to trimming and J lost 3 bases, with 13 bases between them. Germline V gene data show CDR1 as SNHLY and CDR2 as FYNNEI. This record comes from a study of T cells and Merkel cell carcinoma outcomes. Whole-study results and caveats: Merkel cell carcinoma outcomes were reportedly predicted by repertoire and T-cell density.

Measured with immunoSEQ multiplex PCR; TCRdb has only the in-frame clones, and not every one. The sample records around 8,900 clones, approximately 80% being singletons. Sequenced material: tumor tissue from Merkel cell carcinoma. J is TRBJ2-7 and V is TRBV2; D gene uncertain. This TCR came from a human donor with Merkel cell carcinoma. The CDR3 coding sequence is TGTGCCAGCAGTGCTCAGCGCGGAAACTACGAGCAGTACTTC. Translation: CASSAQRGNYEQYF. The whole variable domain, filled in from reference TRBV2 and TRBJ2-7, reads EPEVTQTPSHQVTQMGQEVILRCVPISNHLYFYWYRQILGQKVEFLVSFYNNEISEKSEIFDDQFSVERPDGSNFTLKIRSTKLEDSAMYFCASSAQRGNYEQYFGPGTRLTVT.